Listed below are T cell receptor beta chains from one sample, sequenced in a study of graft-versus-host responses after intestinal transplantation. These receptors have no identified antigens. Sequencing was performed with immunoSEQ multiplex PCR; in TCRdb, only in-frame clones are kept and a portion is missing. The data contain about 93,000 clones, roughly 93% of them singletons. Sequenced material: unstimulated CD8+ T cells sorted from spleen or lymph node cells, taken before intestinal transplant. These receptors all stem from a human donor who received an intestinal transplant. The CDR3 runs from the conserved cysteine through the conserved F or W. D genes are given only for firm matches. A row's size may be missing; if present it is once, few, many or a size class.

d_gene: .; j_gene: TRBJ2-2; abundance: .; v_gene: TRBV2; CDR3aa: CASSAINTGELFF; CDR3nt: TGTGCCAGCAGTGCAATTAACACCGGGGAGCTGTTTTTT
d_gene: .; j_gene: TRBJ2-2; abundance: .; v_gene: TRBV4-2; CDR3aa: CASSQEDTGIIVSGELFF; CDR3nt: TGTGCCAGCAGCCAAGAAGACACGGGAATAATCGTGTCCGGGGAGCTGTTTTTT
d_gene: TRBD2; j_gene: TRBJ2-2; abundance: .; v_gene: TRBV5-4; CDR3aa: CASNAREGTGELFF; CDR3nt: TGTGCCAGCAACGCCCGGGAGGGGACCGGGGAGCTGTTTTTT
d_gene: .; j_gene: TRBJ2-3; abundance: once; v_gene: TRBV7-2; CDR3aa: CASSFFLARGYTDTQYF; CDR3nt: TGTGCCAGCAGCTTTTTTCTAGCGAGGGGCTACACAGATACGCAGTATTTT
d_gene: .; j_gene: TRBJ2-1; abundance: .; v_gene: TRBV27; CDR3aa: CASSWGGGLEQFF; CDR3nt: TGTGCCAGCAGCTGGGGAGGGGGACTTGAGCAGTTCTTC
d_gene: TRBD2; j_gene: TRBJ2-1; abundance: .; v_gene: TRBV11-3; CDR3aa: CASSLRTSGRAYNEQFF; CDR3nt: TGTGCCAGCAGCTTAAGGACTAGCGGGAGGGCCTACAATGAGCAGTTCTTC
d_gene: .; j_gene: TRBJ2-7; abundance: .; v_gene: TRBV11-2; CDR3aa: CASSAGDWIPTYEQYF; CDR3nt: TGTGCCAGCAGCGCCGGAGACTGGATCCCTACCTACGAGCAGTACTTC
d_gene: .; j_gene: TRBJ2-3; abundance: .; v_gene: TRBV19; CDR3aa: CASKIVSGAIDTQYF; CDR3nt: TGTGCCAGTAAGATCGTGTCAGGGGCGATAGATACGCAGTATTTT
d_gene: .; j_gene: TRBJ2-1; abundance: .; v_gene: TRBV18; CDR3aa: CASSPIGGYSYNEQFF; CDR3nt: TGTGCCAGCTCACCAATAGGGGGTTACTCCTACAATGAGCAGTTCTTC
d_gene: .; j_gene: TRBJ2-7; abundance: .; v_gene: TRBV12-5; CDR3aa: CASGLGASSYEQYF; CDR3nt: TGTGCTAGTGGTCTGGGGGCGAGCTCCTACGAGCAGTACTTC
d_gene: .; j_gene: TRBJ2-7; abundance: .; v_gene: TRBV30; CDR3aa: CAWSVSAYEQYF; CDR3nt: TGTGCCTGGAGTGTCTCCGCCTACGAGCAGTACTTC
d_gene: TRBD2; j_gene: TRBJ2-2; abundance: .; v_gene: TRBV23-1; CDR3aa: CASSRRLAGGWTGELFF; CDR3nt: TGCGCCAGCAGCCGACGACTAGCGGGAGGATGGACCGGGGAGCTGTTTTTT
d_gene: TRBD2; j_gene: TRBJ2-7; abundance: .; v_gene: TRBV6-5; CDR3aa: CASSLGTSPTSYEQYF; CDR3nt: TGTGCCAGCAGTTTAGGGACTAGCCCTACCTCCTACGAGCAGTACTTC
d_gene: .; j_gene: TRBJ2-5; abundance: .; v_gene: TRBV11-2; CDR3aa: CASGGAGETQYF; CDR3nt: TGTGCCAGCGGGGGGGCCGGGGAGACCCAGTACTTC
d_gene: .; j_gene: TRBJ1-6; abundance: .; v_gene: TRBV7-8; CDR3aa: CASSLGHGISPLHF; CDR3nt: TGTGCCAGCAGCTTGGGACATGGTATTTCACCCCTCCACTTT
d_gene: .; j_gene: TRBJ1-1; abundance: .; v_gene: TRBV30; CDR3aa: CAWLFQGYMNTEAFF; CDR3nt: TGTGCCTGGTTGTTCCAGGGGTACATGAACACTGAAGCTTTCTTT
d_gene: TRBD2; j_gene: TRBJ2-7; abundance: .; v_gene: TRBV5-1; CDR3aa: CASSSHDEASGRSYEQYF; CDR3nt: TGCGCCAGCAGCTCTCACGATGAAGCTAGCGGGAGATCCTACGAGCAGTACTTC
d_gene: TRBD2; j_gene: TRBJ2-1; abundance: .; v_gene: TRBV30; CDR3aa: CAWSTAVGLAGLEFF; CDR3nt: TGTGCCTGGTCAACGGCCGTCGGACTAGCGGGGTTAGAGTTCTTC
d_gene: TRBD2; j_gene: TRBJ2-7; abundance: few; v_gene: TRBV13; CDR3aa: CASSLSDLAGLSYEQYF; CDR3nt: TGTGCCAGCAGCTTATCGGACCTAGCGGGATTATCCTACGAGCAGTACTTC
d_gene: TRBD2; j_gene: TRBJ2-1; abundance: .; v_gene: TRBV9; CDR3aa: CASSVISGGNNEQFF; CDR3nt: TGTGCCAGCAGCGTAATAAGCGGGGGAAACAATGAGCAGTTCTTC
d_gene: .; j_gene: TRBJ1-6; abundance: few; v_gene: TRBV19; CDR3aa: CASSIAQIGSYNSPLHF; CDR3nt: TGTGCCAGTAGTATAGCCCAAATCGGGTCTTATAATTCACCCCTCCACTTT
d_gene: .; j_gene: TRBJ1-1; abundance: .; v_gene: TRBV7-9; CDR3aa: CASSLGGLTEAFF; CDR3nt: TGTGCCAGCAGCTTAGGGGGGCTCACTGAAGCTTTCTTT
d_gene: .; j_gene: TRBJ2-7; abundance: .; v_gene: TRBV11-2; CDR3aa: CASSLSQYYEQYF; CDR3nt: TGTGCCAGCAGCTTATCGCAGTACTACGAGCAGTACTTC
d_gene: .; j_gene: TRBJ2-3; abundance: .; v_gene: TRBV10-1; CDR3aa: CASSESLGGSGRGLKATDTQYF; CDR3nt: TGCGCCAGCAGTGAGTCTCTTGGTGGATCGGGGAGAGGCCTGAAGGCCACAGATACGCAGTATTTT
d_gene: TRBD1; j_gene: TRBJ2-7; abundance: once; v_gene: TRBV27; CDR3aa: CASSSFRGSSYEQYF; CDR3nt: TGTGCCAGCAGTTCTTTCAGGGGGAGCTCCTACGAGCAGTACTTC
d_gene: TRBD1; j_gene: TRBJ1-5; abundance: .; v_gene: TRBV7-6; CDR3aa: CASSLAPPGTDNQPQHF; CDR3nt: TGTGCCAGCAGCTTAGCCCCGCCCGGGACAGATAATCAGCCCCAGCATTTT
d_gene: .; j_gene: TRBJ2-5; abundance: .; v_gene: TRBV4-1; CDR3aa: CASSQETRGGETQYF; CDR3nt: TGCGCCAGCAGCCAAGAGACCCGCGGAGGGGAGACCCAGTACTTC
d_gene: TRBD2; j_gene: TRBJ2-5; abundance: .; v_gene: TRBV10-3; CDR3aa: CAIRRLAGEETQYF; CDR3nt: TGTGCCATCAGAAGACTAGCGGGAGAAGAGACCCAGTACTTC
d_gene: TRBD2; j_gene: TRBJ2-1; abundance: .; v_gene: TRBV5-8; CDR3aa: CASSLKLGLAGGITYNEQFF; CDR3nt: TGTGCCAGCAGTCTGAAATTGGGACTAGCGGGGGGGATAACCTACAATGAGCAGTTCTTC
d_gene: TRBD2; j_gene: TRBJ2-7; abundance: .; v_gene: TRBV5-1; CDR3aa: CASSLTSGSSYEQYF; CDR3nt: TGCGCCAGCAGCTTGACTAGCGGGAGTTCCTACGAGCAGTACTTC
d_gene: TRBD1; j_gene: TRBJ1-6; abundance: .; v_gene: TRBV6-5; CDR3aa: CASRQGAGSPLHF; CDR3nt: TGTGCCAGCAGACAGGGGGCTGGCTCACCCCTCCACTTT
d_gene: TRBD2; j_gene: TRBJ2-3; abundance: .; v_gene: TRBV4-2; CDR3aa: CASSPPAGGLSTDTQYF; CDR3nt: TGTGCCAGCAGCCCCCCGGCGGGAGGGCTCTCGACAGATACGCAGTATTTT
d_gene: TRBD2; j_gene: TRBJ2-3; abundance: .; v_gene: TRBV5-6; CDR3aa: CASSLAASGSTDTQYF; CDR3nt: TGTGCCAGCAGCTTGGCGGCTAGCGGGAGCACAGATACGCAGTATTTT
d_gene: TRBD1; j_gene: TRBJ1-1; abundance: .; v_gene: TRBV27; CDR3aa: CASNQGALPDTEAFF; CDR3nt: TGTGCCAGCAATCAGGGGGCCCTCCCCGACACTGAAGCTTTCTTT
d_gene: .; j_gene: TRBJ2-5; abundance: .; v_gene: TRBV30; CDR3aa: CAWAAYRETQYF; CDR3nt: TGTGCCTGGGCCGCTTACAGGGAGACCCAGTACTTC
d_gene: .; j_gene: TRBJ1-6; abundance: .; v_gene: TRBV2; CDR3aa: CAGAGADNSPLHF; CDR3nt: TGTGCCGGCGCAGGGGCCGATAATTCACCCCTCCACTTT
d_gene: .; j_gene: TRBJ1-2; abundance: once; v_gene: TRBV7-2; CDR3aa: CASSLTESPNYGYTF; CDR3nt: TGTGCCAGCAGCTTGACTGAGAGCCCTAACTATGGCTACACCTTC
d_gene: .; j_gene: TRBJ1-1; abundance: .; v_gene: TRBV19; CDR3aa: CASSVAVARNTEAFF; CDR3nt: TGTGCCAGTAGTGTGGCTGTAGCTAGGAACACTGAAGCTTTCTTT
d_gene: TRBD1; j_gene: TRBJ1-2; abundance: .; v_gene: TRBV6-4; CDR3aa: CASSDQAGTGVGGYTF; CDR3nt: TGTGCCAGCAGTGATCAAGCCGGGACAGGGGTTGGAGGCTACACCTTC
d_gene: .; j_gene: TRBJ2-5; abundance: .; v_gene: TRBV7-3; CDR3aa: CASRATVESETQYF; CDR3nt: TGTGCCAGCAGGGCCACTGTGGAGTCGGAGACCCAGTACTTC
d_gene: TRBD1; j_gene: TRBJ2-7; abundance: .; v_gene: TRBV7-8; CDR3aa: CASSSRGQGESYEQYF; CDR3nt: TGTGCCAGCAGTTCTAGGGGACAGGGGGAGTCCTACGAGCAGTACTTC
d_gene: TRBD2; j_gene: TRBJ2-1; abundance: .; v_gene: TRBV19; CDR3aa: CASFPGLAGYNEQFF; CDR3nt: TGTGCCAGTTTTCCGGGACTAGCGGGGTACAATGAGCAGTTCTTC
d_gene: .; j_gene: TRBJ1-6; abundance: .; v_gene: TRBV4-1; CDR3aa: CASSLTVSSYNSPLHF; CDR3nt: TGCGCCAGCAGCCTTACAGTAAGCTCCTATAATTCACCCCTCCACTTT